The 15 T cell receptor beta chains given below trace back to one sample, sequenced in a study of T cells in Graves' hyperthyroidism and ophthalmopathy. TCR beta CDR3 regions were amplified from RNA. The TCR CDR3 was amplified in a first-round RT-PCR using the HTBI primer set. Using its own MiXCR run on the multiplex PCR reads, TCRdb lists one record per CDR3 protein. This sample has about 340,000 distinct CDR3 sequences; 18% occur once, and the top ten carry 45% to 50%. The sample taken for sequencing was blood. Receptor source: a woman in her fifties or sixties with Graves' hyperthyroidism.

V is TRBV6-1 and J is TRBJ2-2; D is possibly TRBD2 (6 bases). CDR1 and CDR2 (germline): MNHNS, SASEGT. This CDR3 has 13 residues. V was shortened by 1 base and J by 6 bases, with 6 bases between the two germline ends. The chain's CDR3 is CASSEGEAGELFF. In DNA form, the CDR3 reads TGTGCCAGCAGTGAAGGGGAGGCCGGGGAGCTGTTTTTT.

The gene calls are TRBV5-6 and TRBJ2-7; D ambiguous. Trimming took off 1 base at V and 5 bases at J, with 10 bases between the two ends. The CDR3 has 13 residues. Germline V gene sequence: CDR1 SGHDT, CDR2 YYEEEE. The CDR3 coding sequence is TGTGCCAGCAGCTTGCTTTCATGGGACGAGCAGTACGTC. Translation gives CASSLLSWDEQYV.

V gene TRBV3-1 combines with J gene TRBJ1-2; 8 positions match TRBD1. Germline CDR1 reads LGHDT; CDR2 reads YNNKEL (reference sequence). V was clipped by 4 bases and J by 4 bases; unmatched bases: 8. CDR3 length equals 15 residues. The CDR3 coding sequence is TGTGCCAGCAGCCCCGCCAGGGGGCGGATCTATGGCTACACCTTC. Its translation is CASSPARGRIYGYTF. Variable domain in full (rest from reference TRBV3-1 and TRBJ1-2): DTAVSQTPKYLVTQMGNDKSIKCEQNLGHDTMYWYKQDSKKFLKIMFSYNNKELIINETVPNRFSPKSPDKAHLNLHINSLELGDSAVYFCASSPARGRIYGYTFGSGTRLTVV.

The chain links TRBV12-3 or TRBV12-4 to TRBJ2-7; a possible D gene is TRBD2 (5 bases). CDR3 length equals 15 residues. Trimming pared 1 base from V and 1 base from J, leaving 11 bases between. The CDR3 nucleotides are TGTGCCAGCAGTTTAGGGTTGGGCGGGTCCTACGAGCAGTACTTC. Protein product: CASSLGLGGSYEQYF.

This clonotype was seen many times. This chain links TRBV5-1 with TRBJ1-1, with 8 bases matching TRBD1. Germline CDR1 and CDR2: SGHRS and YFSETQ. V lost 0 bases to trimming and J lost 11 bases; unmatched junction nucleotides: 9. The CDR3 length is 14 residues. The CDR3 bases are TGCGCCAGCAGCTTGGACCCAGGGGGCTCGGTCGCTTTCTTT. Translation gives CASSLDPGGSVAFF.

This clonotype was seen at least ten times. The chain is built from TRBV5-1 and TRBJ1-1; D remains ambiguous. Trimming took off 4 bases at V and 0 bases at J, with 13 bases between the two ends. This CDR3 spans 15 amino acids. Germline-derived CDR1 and CDR2 are SGHRS and YFSETQ. As DNA, the CDR3 is TGCGCCAGCAGCCGAATAAATTCAATGAACACTGAAGCTTTCTTT. Encoded protein: CASSRINSMNTEAFF.

The V call is TRBV10-3, the J call TRBJ1-3, with D possibly TRBD1 on 5 matching bases. V shed 3 bases and J shed 4 bases, with 22 bases lying between them. Germline V CDR1 and CDR2: ENHRY, SYGVKD. This CDR3 is 18 amino acids long. The chain's CDR3 is CAISDIPPGTSGGNTIYF. CDR3 sequence (DNA): TGTGCCATCAGTGACATACCTCCCGGGACTTCGGGGGGAAACACCATATATTTT.

At least ten counts were recorded for this clonotype. The rearrangement links TRBV5-1 to TRBJ1-1; a possible D gene is TRBD1 (5 bases). V was cut by 4 bases and J by 0 bases, with 19 bases left in between. CDR1 SGHRS and CDR2 YFSETQ come from the germline V gene. There are 17 residues in the CDR3. The CDR3 DNA sequence: TGCGCCAGCAGCCCTCCGACAGTGGGACGAATGAACACTGAAGCTTTCTTT. Its protein product is CASSPPTVGRMNTEAFF. Filled out from reference TRBV5-1 and TRBJ1-1, the complete variable domain reads KAGVTQTPRYLIKTRGQQVTLSCSPISGHRSVSWYQQTPGQGLQFLFEYFSETQRNKGNFPGRFSGRQFSNSRSEMNVSTLELGDSALYLCASSPPTVGRMNTEAFFGQGTRLTVV.

This chain joins TRBV18 and TRBJ2-1; D uncertain. V was trimmed by 6 bases and J by 0 bases, leaving 12 bases between them. The CDR3 sequence is 15 residues long. In germline, CDR1 is KGHSH, CDR2 LQKENI. The DNA for the CDR3 is TGTGCCAGCTCCCCCATCCAGAGCTCCTACAATGAGCAGTTCTTC. Protein: CASSPIQSSYNEQFF.

V gene TRBV18 combines with J gene TRBJ2-1; D not certain. Germline CDR1 is KGHSH and CDR2 is LQKENI. CDR3 size: 16 residues. Between the trimmed V and J ends, which lost 0 bases and 4 bases, there was a span of 13 bases. The CDR3 nucleotides read TGTGCCAGCTCACCACCTTCTCGGCCAGATTACAATGAGCAGTTCTTC. Translating gives CASSPPSRPDYNEQFF.

This chain uses TRBV28 with TRBJ2-1; the D gene is possibly TRBD2 (6 bases). Trimming removed 3 bases at V and 6 bases at J, with 12 bases between. In germline, CDR1 is MDHEN, CDR2 SYDVKM. CDR3 length: 14 residues. This CDR3 reads CASSFLVGGNEQFF. CDR3 nucleotide sequence: TGTGCCAGCAGTTTCCTAGTGGGGGGCAATGAGCAGTTCTTC.

The rearrangement links TRBV11-2 to TRBJ2-4; TRBD2 is a possible D gene (6 bases). The V gene lost 1 base and the J gene lost 7 bases, with 14 bases spanning the gap. The germline V gene encodes CDR1 SGHAT and CDR2 FQNNGV. This CDR3 spans 15 amino acids. CDR3 region: CASSLASGGRNIQYF. In DNA, the CDR3 is TGTGCCAGCAGCTTAGCCTCCGGGGGAAGGAACATTCAGTACTTC.

In this sample, this clonotype turned up a few times. DNA for the CDR3: TGTGCCAGCAGTAGACTAGCGGGAGAGGGTGAGCAGTTCTTC. Translation gives CASSRLAGEGEQFF. This chain uses TRBV12-3 or TRBV12-4 with TRBJ2-1; 12 nucleotides align to TRBD2. This CDR3 spans 14 amino acids. The V gene end was trimmed by 5 bases and the J gene end by 9 bases; junction bases not matched to a gene: 5.

This chain joins TRBV28 and TRBJ2-7, with 9 bases identical to TRBD1. Germline lookup yields CDR1 MDHEN and CDR2 SYDVKM. The CDR3 is 14 amino acids. J gave up 4 bases and V 5 bases, and 6 bases lay outside the gene matches. CDR3: CASSSPGQGYEQYF. In DNA form, the CDR3 reads TGTGCCAGCAGTAGCCCGGGACAGGGTTACGAGCAGTACTTC.

This rearrangement joins TRBV20-1 to TRBJ2-7; TRBD1 aligns across 9 bases. Germline V gene lookup returns CDR1 DFQATT and CDR2 SNEGSKA (reference sequence). V trimming: 5 bases; J trimming: 0 bases; junction bases outside the gene matches: 17. This CDR3 spans 18 amino acids. The CDR3 protein is CSASRGRFRQGDSYEQYF. Here the CDR3 DNA reads TGCAGTGCTTCCCGGGGCCGATTTCGACAGGGGGACTCCTACGAGCAGTACTTC.